Given below is one T cell receptor beta chain in context. Authors' analysis steps: Amplification of reference gene primers provided the estimated nucleated cell counts. Profiling relied on immunoSEQ multiplex PCR, and the TCRdb table lists in-frame clones only, not all of them. V and J calls and clone size come straight from that table; D and trimming were deduced from the DNA. The sample lists roughly 20,000 clones, about 90% occurring once. This sample was included in a study of blood T cell repertoires in COVID-19. Study as a whole: Acute-phase and convalescent COVID-19 samples originated in the United States, Italy and Spain. Nucleic acid was either cDNA or gDNA, and it came from T cells, B-cell-depleted T cells, or PBMCs.

CDR3 length: 15 amino acids. After removal of 1 base from V and 4 bases from J, the junction contained 2 bases not matched to a gene. Germline V gene lookup returns CDR1 SGHDT and CDR2 YYEEEE. The sequenced sample consisted of peripheral blood. The TCR comes from a human donor in a cohort sampled during active COVID-19. This chain joins TRBV5-6 and TRBJ2-3, with 11 bases aligning to TRBD2. The DNA for the CDR3 is TGTGCCAGCAGCTTGCTAGCGGGAGGTGCAGATACGCAGTATTTT. Translating gives CASSLLAGGADTQYF.